One sample yielded the 24 T cell receptor beta chains listed below, sequenced in a study of T cell responses to AZD1222 COVID-19 vaccine. Clones were sequenced by immunoSEQ multiplex PCR, and TCRdb holds only the in-frame ones, with some missing. The data hold approximately 97,000 clones, with 70% to 90% observed a single time. Material: peripheral blood, obtained on day 0 of AZD1222 vaccination. The receptors here all came from an adult in good health.

V usage is TRBV29-1 and J usage is TRBJ2-3; possible D gene TRBD2, 7 bases. Germline-derived CDR1 and CDR2 are SQVTM and ANQGSEA. The CDR3 sequence is 12 residues long. V gave up 3 bases and J gave up 8 bases, with 12 bases separating them. The chain's CDR3 is CSVDRGGGTQYF. The DNA for the CDR3 is TGCAGCGTTGACAGGGGAGGGGGTACGCAGTATTTT.

The chain couples TRBV18 to TRBJ2-7, with D possibly matching TRBD1 (6 bases). Germline V gene data show CDR1 as KGHSH and CDR2 as LQKENI. This CDR3 contains 16 residues. V gave up 4 bases and J gave up 1 base, with 17 bases separating them. The DNA for the CDR3 is TGTGCCAGCTCACAGGGACACCCACCGCAATCCTACGAGCAGTACTTC. Translation: CASSQGHPPQSYEQYF. The full variable domain, rest sourced from reference TRBV18 and TRBJ2-7, is NAGVMQNPRHLVRRRGQEARLRCSPMKGHSHVYWYRQLPEEGLKFMVYLQKENIIDESGMPKERFSAEFPKEGPSILRIQQVVRGDSAAYFCASSQGHPPQSYEQYFGPGTRLTVT.

The chain recombines TRBV28 with TRBJ2-3; D unclear. Trimming stripped 1 base from V and 9 bases from J, with 8 bases between. The CDR3 covers 12 residues. Per germline, CDR1 MDHEN and CDR2 SYDVKM. DNA of the CDR3: TGTGCCAGCAGTTTATTGGTTGGCACGCAGTATTTT. It is translated as CASSLLVGTQYF. Drawing the rest from reference TRBV28 and TRBJ2-3, the complete variable domain is DVKVTQSSRYLVKRTGEKVFLECVQDMDHENMFWYRQDPGLGLRLIYFSYDVKMKEKGDIPEGYSVSREKKERFSLILESASTNQTSMYLCASSLLVGTQYFGPGTRLTVL.

The chain joins TRBV5-1 to TRBJ1-2; 8 positions match TRBD1. This CDR3 is built from 14 residues. CDR1 and CDR2 (germline): SGHRS, YFSETQ. The V segment lost 1 base and the J segment 7 bases; nucleotides outside the gene matches: 6. This chain's CDR3 is CASSLPGQGFGYTF. In DNA form, the CDR3 reads TGCGCCAGCAGCTTGCCAGGACAGGGCTTTGGCTACACCTTC.

The chain couples TRBV7-2 to TRBJ2-1; 7 bases fit TRBD1. The V gene's germline CDR1 is SGHTA and CDR2 FQGNSA. The CDR3 is made up of 15 amino acids. With 1 base clipped from V and 9 bases from J, the junction kept 9 bases outside the gene matches. CDR3: CASSLGWGTVREQFF. The CDR3 DNA follows: TGTGCCAGCAGCTTAGGTTGGGGGACAGTCCGTGAGCAGTTCTTC.

The rearrangement joins TRBV28 to TRBJ1-2; TRBD1 is a possible D gene (5 bases). V shed 2 bases and J shed 3 bases, with 10 bases lying between them. Germline V lookup: CDR1 MDHEN, CDR2 SYDVKM. The CDR3 has 14 residues. DNA for the CDR3: TGTGCCAGCAGTTTAGCGGGACGGGACTATGGCTACACCTTC. Translating gives CASSLAGRDYGYTF.

V gene TRBV28 combines with J gene TRBJ1-5; no reliable D call. CDR1 is MDHEN, CDR2 SYDVKM, per germline. V gave up 5 bases and J gave up 0 bases, with 8 bases separating them. This CDR3 has 14 amino acids. The CDR3 spells CASSPSASNQPQHF. The CDR3 DNA is TGTGCCAGCAGTCCGTCCGCTAGCAATCAGCCCCAGCATTTT.

The CDR3 sequence: CSSLDRGYGYTF. The CDR3 region has the DNA TGCAGCTCCCTCGACAGGGGTTATGGCTACACCTTC. J is TRBJ1-2 and V is TRBV29-1, with 8 positions matching TRBD1. Germline assignment: CDR1 SQVTM and CDR2 ANQGSEA. V shed 8 bases and J 5 bases; nucleotides not matched to a gene: 7. The CDR3 runs to 12 residues.

J is TRBJ1-3 and V is TRBV4-3; TRBD1 matches 7 bases. Per the germline V gene, CDR1 is LGHNA and CDR2 is YSLEER. This CDR3 is 17 amino acids long. Trimming cost V 2 bases and J 0 bases; bases outside gene matches: 7. Written as DNA, the CDR3 is TGCGCCAGCAGCCAACGTATCGCAGGGGGCTCTGGAAACACCATATATTTT. Amino acid sequence: CASSQRIAGGSGNTIYF.

The J gene is TRBJ2-2, the V gene TRBV7-9; D tentatively reads TRBD1 or TRBD2 (6 bases each). The germline CDR1 and CDR2 sequences are SEHNR and FQNEAQ (reference sequence). The CDR3 has 15 residues. V was cut by 11 bases and J by 1 base, with 17 bases left in between. The CDR3 is CAAGGGSENTGELFF. CDR3 nucleotide sequence: TGTGCCGCCGGAGGGGGGAGTGAGAACACCGGGGAGCTGTTTTTT.

This clone occurred a few times. The chain uses TRBV19 and TRBJ2-7; D may be TRBD1 or TRBD2 (5 bases each). CDR3 size: 11 residues. CDR1 is LNHDA, CDR2 SQIVND, per germline (reference sequence). Trimming pared 4 bases from V and 4 bases from J, leaving 5 bases between. The CDR3 DNA reads as TGTGCCAGTAGTAGGGGGTACGAGCAGTACTTC. This translates into CASSRGYEQYF. Full variable domain (missing parts from reference TRBV19 and TRBJ2-7): DGGITQSPKYLFRKEGQNVTLSCEQNLNHDAMYWYRQDPGQGLRLIYYSQIVNDFQKGDIAEGYSVSREKKESFPLTVTSAQKNPTAFYLCASSRGYEQYFGPGTRLTVT.

V gene TRBV13 combines with J gene TRBJ2-1; D may be TRBD1 (7 bases). There are 15 residues in the CDR3. The V and J ends lost 5 bases and 6 bases respectively, with 17 bases between them. The germline gives CDR1 PRHDT, CDR2 FYEKMQ (reference sequence). CDR3 sequence reads: CASSHRLGGFNEQFF. CDR3 bases: TGTGCCAGCAGCCATAGACTAGGGGGCTTCAATGAGCAGTTCTTC. Supplemented by reference TRBV13 and TRBJ2-1, the full variable domain reads AAGVIQSPRHLIKEKRETATLKCYPIPRHDTVYWYQQGPGQDPQFLISFYEKMQSDKGSIPDRFSAQQFSDYHSELNMSSLELGDSALYFCASSHRLGGFNEQFFGPGTRLTVL.

V is TRBV10-3 and J is TRBJ2-3; the match to TRBD2 covers 8 bases. This CDR3 has 15 residues. Germline CDR1 is ENHRY and CDR2 is SYGVKD. The junction had 8 bases not matched to a gene; V was cut back by 8 bases and J by 1 base. The CDR3 is CAICREGVGTDTQYF. CDR3 nucleotide sequence: TGTGCCATCTGCCGGGAGGGGGTGGGCACAGATACGCAGTATTTT.

This sequence joins TRBV27 and TRBJ1-1; the D gene is possibly TRBD1 (5 bases). Germline-derived CDR1 and CDR2 are MNHEY and SMNVEV (reference sequence). The V end lost 5 bases, the J end lost 0 bases, and 19 bases lay between the germline ends. The CDR3 covers 17 residues. CDR3 in DNA: TGTGCCAGCAGTACCCGACGGGGGGACTTAATGAACACTGAAGCTTTCTTT. It yields the protein CASSTRRGDLMNTEAFF.

The V call is TRBV9, the J call TRBJ1-4, with 10 bases lining up with TRBD1. V lost 4 bases, J lost 1 base, and 7 bases stayed unmatched. CDR1 is SGDLS and CDR2 is YYNGEE in the germline V gene. This CDR3 is 17 amino acids long. CDR3: CASSPGTGAQTNEKLFF. For the CDR3, the DNA is TGTGCCAGCAGCCCTGGGACAGGGGCCCAAACTAATGAAAAACTGTTTTTT.

V gene TRBV18 combines with J gene TRBJ1-4; 8 bases align to TRBD1. Unmatched junction bases numbered 4, after V lost 3 bases and J lost 7 bases. Germline lookup yields CDR1 KGHSH and CDR2 LQKENI. This CDR3 is 14 amino acids long. In DNA form, the CDR3 reads TGTGCCAGCTCACCTGGACAGGGAAGTGAAAAACTGTTTTTT. Its protein is CASSPGQGSEKLFF.

The genes are TRBV5-1 and TRBJ2-1, with 13 bases matching TRBD2. This CDR3 has 17 amino acids. After removal of 5 bases from V and 2 bases from J, the junction contained 7 bases not matched to a gene. CDR1 and CDR2 (germline): SGHRS, YFSETQ. CDR3 bases: TGCGCCAGCAGTGATAGGACTAGCGGGGGAACCTACAATGAGCAGTTCTTC. This encodes CASSDRTSGGTYNEQFF. Based on the CDR3 plus reference TRBV5-1 and TRBJ2-1, the full variable domain is KAGVTQTPRYLIKTRGQQVTLSCSPISGHRSVSWYQQTPGQGLQFLFEYFSETQRNKGNFPGRFSGRQFSNSRSEMNVSTLELGDSALYLCASSDRTSGGTYNEQFFGPGTRLTVL.

The chain uses TRBV5-1 and TRBJ2-5; D may match TRBD1 or TRBD2 (5 bases each). Trimming removed 5 bases at V and 1 base at J, with 18 bases between. The CDR3 length is 16 residues. Germline CDR1 reads SGHRS; CDR2 reads YFSETQ. CDR3: CASRSGGGAGQETQYF. Written as DNA, the CDR3 is TGCGCCAGCAGATCTGGGGGTGGCGCAGGCCAAGAGACCCAGTACTTC.

The rearrangement joins TRBV9 to TRBJ2-1; a possible D gene is TRBD1 (6 bases). Germline V gene lookup returns CDR1 SGDLS and CDR2 YYNGEE. The CDR3 is 13 residues long. V was cut by 4 bases and J by 4 bases, with 9 bases left in between. This chain's CDR3 is CASSPGQYNEQFF. As DNA, the CDR3 is TGTGCCAGCAGCCCTGGACAGTACAATGAGCAGTTCTTC.

The rearrangement links TRBV4-2 to TRBJ2-7, with 13 bases lining up with TRBD2. Looked up from germline, CDR1 is LGHNA and CDR2 is YNFKEQ. After removal of 3 bases from V and 7 bases from J, the junction contained 15 bases not matched to a gene. The CDR3 has 18 amino acids. CDR3 nucleotides: TGTGCCAGCAGCCAGGCCGGACTAGCGGGAGAAGGGGTCGGGGAGCAGTACTTC. Translation gives CASSQAGLAGEGVGEQYF.

The chain carries TRBV4-1 and TRBJ2-5; no reliable D call. V gave up 4 bases and J gave up 4 bases, with 10 bases separating them. Germline lookup yields CDR1 MGHRA and CDR2 YSYEKL. The CDR3 is made up of 13 amino acids. This CDR3 reads CASSLAPSETQYF. CDR3 DNA: TGCGCCAGCAGCCTGGCCCCCTCAGAGACCCAGTACTTC.

This sequence joins TRBV4-3 and TRBJ1-2, with D possibly being TRBD1 (5 bases). The CDR3 spans 13 residues. Trimming left V 7 bases short and J 7 bases short, with 16 bases between. Germline loops: CDR1 LGHNA, CDR2 YSLEER. DNA for the CDR3: TGCGCCAGCAAATCAGCTGGGGCGACTGGCTACACCTTC. Translation: CASKSAGATGYTF.

The V and J genes are TRBV5-3 and TRBJ1-1; 7 bases align to TRBD1. TRBV5-3 is reported as an ORF; its role is uncertain. The CDR3 contains 15 residues. The V segment lost 2 bases and the J segment 3 bases; nucleotides outside the gene matches: 7. This CDR3 reads CARSFDRDRYTEAFF. CDR3 in DNA: TGTGCCAGAAGCTTCGACAGGGATAGATACACTGAAGCTTTCTTT.

The rearrangement joins TRBV2 to TRBJ1-1; no definite D call. This CDR3 is 15 amino acids long. V was cut by 6 bases and J by 1 base, with 15 bases left in between. Germline CDR1 reads SNHLY; CDR2 reads FYNNEI. CDR3 in amino acids: CASRGGATGNTEAFF. The CDR3 nucleotides are TGTGCCAGCAGGGGCGGCGCGACGGGGAACACTGAAGCTTTCTTT.